This T cell receptor beta chain appears in the sequencing data of a study of CD8 T cells in Susac syndrome. The germline V gene has CDR1 ENHRY and CDR2 SYGVKD. V was trimmed by 6 bases and J by 0 bases, leaving 7 bases between them. The CDR3 is made up of 13 amino acids. CD8+ and CD4+ T cells from blood underwent TCR beta sequencing. TEMRA cells were FACS-enriched, with CD8+ and CD4+ T cells isolated negatively. Reverse transcription of roughly 0.5 to 1 ug RNA was carried out with random hexamers. The immunoSEQ assay covered 54 Vbeta and 13 Jbeta segments for CDR3. Using its own MiXCR run on the immunoSEQ multiplex PCR reads, TCRdb lists one record per CDR3 protein. The sample holds approximately 300,000 distinct CDR3 sequences; over 75% are singletons and the top ten take more than 0.15%.

The source is a human donor with multiple sclerosis. This rearrangement joins TRBV10-3 to TRBJ2-3; no reliable D call. Sample: CD8+ T cells from PBMCs. The CDR3 reads CAISGLSTDTQYF. CDR3 DNA: TGTGCCATCAGCGGTCTTAGCACAGATACGCAGTATTTT.